The clone carrying this T cell receptor (beta chain) was recorded a few times. Germline-derived CDR1 and CDR2 are SEHNR and FQNEAQ (reference sequence). Trimming at V came to 5 bases and at J to 1 base, leaving 15 bases not matched to a gene. This CDR3 comprises 18 residues. The sample originates from a study of Ad26.COV2.S vaccination and SARS-CoV-2 variants. Study background: Ad26.COV2.S was injected intramuscularly once or twice, 56 days apart.

TCRdb's table, derived via immunoSEQ multiplex PCR, lists solely in-frame clones and lacks some. Of roughly 500,000 clones in the sample, approximately 90% were seen once. Treatment specified: some 19 received Ad26.COV2.S at low or high dose, single or two shots; several received placebo; per-sample allocation not given. Day 63 following the first vaccine or placebo injection was when the samples were taken. The sample was peripheral blood, taken in a trial of Ad26.COV2.S vaccine versus placebo. This TCR came from a person between 18 and 60 years old who received the Ad26.COV2.S COVID-19 vaccine or a placebo. The chain links TRBV7-9 to TRBJ2-7, with 9 bases lining up with TRBD1. In nucleotides, the CDR3 is TGTGCCAGCAGCCCACCCACGACCACAGGGGGCGATTCCTACGAGCAGTACTTC. Translated: CASSPPTTTGGDSYEQYF. The complete variable domain, with remaining parts taken from reference TRBV7-9 and TRBJ2-7, reads DTGVSQNPRHKITKRGQNVTFRCDPISEHNRLYWYRQTLGQGPEFLTYFQNEAQLEKSRLLSDRFSAERPKGSFSTLEIQRTEQGDSAMYLCASSPPTTTGGDSYEQYFGPGTRLTVT.